This T cell receptor (beta chain) was retrieved from a study of T cells expressing NK-cell markers. Study context: Sorted CD3+CD56+NKG2C+, CD3+CD56+NKG2C- and CD3+CD56-NKG2C+ T cells provided the TCR beta repertoires.

Generation of TCR beta cDNA was performed by 5'RACE template switching incorporating UMIs. TCRdb re-called the 5' RACE reads and shows each CDR3 protein once, DNA omitted. In total, the table holds over 200,000 distinct CDR3 sequences. Study-level points and caveats: Where several donors were concerned, these clonotypes also led the CD3+CD56-NKG2C+ fraction. Dominant NKG2C+ clonotypes were found to form about 1.0-8% of CD8+ T cells in 5 or 6 donors.

On this clonotype: The antigen remains undetermined.

Sequences were obtained from blood T cells: a sorted CD56 or NKG2C T cell subset, CD4+ or CD8+ T cells, or bulk PBMC T cells (not recorded which). This receptor was taken from a young man in good health.

CDR3 residues: CASSEGGGGSQPQHF. The chain uses TRBV6-1 and TRBJ1-5; lacking DNA, the TRBD1 call made by TCRdb goes unchecked. The CDR3 has 15 residues. Germline V gene lookup returns CDR1 MNHNS and CDR2 SASEGT.